The clone carrying this T cell receptor beta chain has just a few counts. This sample was included in a study of response to subunit inactivated influenza vaccine. V lost 8 bases and J lost 6; bases outside the gene matches: 10. Looked up from germline, CDR1 is SQVTM and CDR2 is ANQGSEA. CDR3 length: 14 amino acids. TCRdb analysed the RT-PCR reads with MiXCR anew, one entry per CDR3 protein. The sample carries roughly 500,000 distinct CDR3 sequences, around 25% recorded once. A further study also used this sample, focusing on T cells expressing NK-cell markers. That study adds: Synthesis of TCR beta cDNA relied on 5'RACE template switching carrying UMIs.

This TCR was recovered from a man in his fifties who received an inactivated influenza vaccine. This specimen consisted of CD4+ T cells sorted from PBMCs, obtained 11 to 12 days after vaccination. V is TRBV29-1 and J is TRBJ2-1, with 10 bases aligning to TRBD1. The CDR3 DNA is TGCAGCATAGCAGTGGGGACAGGGGTCAATGAGCAGTTCTTC. This translates into CSIAVGTGVNEQFF.